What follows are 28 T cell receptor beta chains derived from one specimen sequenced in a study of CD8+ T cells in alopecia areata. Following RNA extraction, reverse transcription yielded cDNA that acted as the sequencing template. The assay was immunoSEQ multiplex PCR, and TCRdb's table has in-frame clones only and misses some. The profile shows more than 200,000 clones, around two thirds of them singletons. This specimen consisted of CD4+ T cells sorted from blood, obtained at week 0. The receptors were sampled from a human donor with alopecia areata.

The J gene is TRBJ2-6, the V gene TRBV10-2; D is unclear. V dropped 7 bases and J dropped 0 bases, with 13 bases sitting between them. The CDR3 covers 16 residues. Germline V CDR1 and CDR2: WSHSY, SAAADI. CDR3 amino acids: CASMREPGSGANVLTF. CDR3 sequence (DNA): TGCGCCAGCATGCGAGAACCCGGCTCTGGGGCCAACGTCCTGACTTTC.

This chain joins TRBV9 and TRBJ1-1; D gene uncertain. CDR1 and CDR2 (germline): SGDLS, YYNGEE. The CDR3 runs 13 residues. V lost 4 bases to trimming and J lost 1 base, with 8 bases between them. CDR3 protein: CASSPRQNTEAFF. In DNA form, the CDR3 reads TGTGCCAGCAGCCCCCGACAGAACACTGAAGCTTTCTTT.

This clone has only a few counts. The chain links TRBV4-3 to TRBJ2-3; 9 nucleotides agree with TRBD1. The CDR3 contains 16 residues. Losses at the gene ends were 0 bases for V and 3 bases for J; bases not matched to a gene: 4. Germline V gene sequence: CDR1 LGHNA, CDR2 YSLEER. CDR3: CASSQDYRGRTDTQYF. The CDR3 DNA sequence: TGCGCCAGCAGCCAAGATTACAGGGGGCGAACAGATACGCAGTATTTT.

CDR3 residues: CASSFVETQYF. The CDR3, as DNA: TGTGCCAGCAGCTTTGTCGAGACCCAGTACTTC. The chain recombines TRBV7-2 with TRBJ2-5; D is ambiguous. The length of the CDR3 is 11 residues. Germline lookup yields CDR1 SGHTA and CDR2 FQGNSA. Between the trimmed V and J ends, which lost 3 bases and 5 bases, there was a span of 4 bases.

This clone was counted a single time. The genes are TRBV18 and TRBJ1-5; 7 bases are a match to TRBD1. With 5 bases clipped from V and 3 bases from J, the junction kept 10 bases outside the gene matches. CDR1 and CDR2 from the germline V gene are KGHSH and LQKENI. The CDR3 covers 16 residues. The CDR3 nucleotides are TGTGCCAGCTCATCCGGGGCAGGGGGGATCAATCAGCCCCAGCATTTT. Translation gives CASSSGAGGINQPQHF.

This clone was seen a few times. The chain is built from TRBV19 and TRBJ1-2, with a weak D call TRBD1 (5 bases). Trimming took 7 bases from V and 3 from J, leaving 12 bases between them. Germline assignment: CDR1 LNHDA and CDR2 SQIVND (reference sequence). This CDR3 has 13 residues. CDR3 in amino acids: CASTQGDYYGYTF. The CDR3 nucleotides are TGTGCCAGTACGCAGGGAGACTACTATGGCTACACCTTC.

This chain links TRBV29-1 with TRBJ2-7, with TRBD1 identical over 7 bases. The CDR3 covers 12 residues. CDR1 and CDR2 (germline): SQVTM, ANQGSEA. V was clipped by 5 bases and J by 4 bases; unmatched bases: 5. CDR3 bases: TGCAGCGTTAGACAGGGTATTTACGAGCAGTACTTC. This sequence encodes CSVRQGIYEQYF.

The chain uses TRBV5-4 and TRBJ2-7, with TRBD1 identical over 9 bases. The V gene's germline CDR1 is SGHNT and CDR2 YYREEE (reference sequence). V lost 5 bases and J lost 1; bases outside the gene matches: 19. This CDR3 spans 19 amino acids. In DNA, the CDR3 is TGTGCCAGCAGTCTGGAATTCGGGTGGCCAGGACAGGGGTCCTACGAGCAGTACTTC. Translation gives CASSLEFGWPGQGSYEQYF.

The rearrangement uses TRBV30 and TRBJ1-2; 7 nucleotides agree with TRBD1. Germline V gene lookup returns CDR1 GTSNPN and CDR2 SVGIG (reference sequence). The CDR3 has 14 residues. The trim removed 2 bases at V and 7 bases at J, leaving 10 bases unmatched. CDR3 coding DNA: TGTGCCTGGAGTACCCTAAGACAGGGCGGTGGCTACACCTTC. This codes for CAWSTLRQGGGYTF.

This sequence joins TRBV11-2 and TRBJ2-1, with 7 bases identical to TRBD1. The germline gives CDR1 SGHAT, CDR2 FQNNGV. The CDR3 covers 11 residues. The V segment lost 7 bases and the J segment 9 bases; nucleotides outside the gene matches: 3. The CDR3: CASTDRAEQFF. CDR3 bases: TGTGCCAGCACCGACAGGGCTGAGCAGTTCTTC. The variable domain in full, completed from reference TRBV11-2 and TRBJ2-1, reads EAGVAQSPRYKIIEKRQSVAFWCNPISGHATLYWYQQILGQGPKLLIQFQNNGVVDDSQLPKDRFSAERLKGVDSTLKIQPAKLEDSAVYLCASTDRAEQFFGPGTRLTVL.

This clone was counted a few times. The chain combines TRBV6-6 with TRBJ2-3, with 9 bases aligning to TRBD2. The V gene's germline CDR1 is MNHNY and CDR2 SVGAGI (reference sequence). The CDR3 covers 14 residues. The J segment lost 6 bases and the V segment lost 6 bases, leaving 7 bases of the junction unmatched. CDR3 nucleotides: TGTGCCAGCAGGTTTAGCGGGGGTATTGATACGCAGTATTTT. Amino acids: CASRFSGGIDTQYF.

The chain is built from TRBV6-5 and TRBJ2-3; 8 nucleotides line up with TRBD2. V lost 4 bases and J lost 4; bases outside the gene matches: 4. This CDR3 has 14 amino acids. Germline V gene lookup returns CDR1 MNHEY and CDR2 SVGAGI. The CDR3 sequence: CASSSREGSDTQYF. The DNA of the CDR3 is TGTGCCAGCAGTTCCCGGGAGGGGTCAGATACGCAGTATTTT.

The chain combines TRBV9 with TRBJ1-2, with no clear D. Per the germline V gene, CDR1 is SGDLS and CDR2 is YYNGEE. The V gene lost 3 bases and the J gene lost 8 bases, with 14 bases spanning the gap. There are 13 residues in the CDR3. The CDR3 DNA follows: TGTGCCAGCAGCGGTTCGGCAGGACGGGGCTACACCTTC. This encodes CASSGSAGRGYTF.

The CDR3 DNA sequence: TGTGCCAGCAGTGGAAAAAACATTCAGTACTTC. Protein product: CASSGKNIQYF. The chain employs TRBV6-1 and TRBJ2-4; D gene ambiguous. Trimming shortened V by 4 bases and J by 4 bases, and 2 bases separated the two germline ends. The CDR3 spans 11 residues. Per the germline V gene, CDR1 is MNHNS and CDR2 is SASEGT.

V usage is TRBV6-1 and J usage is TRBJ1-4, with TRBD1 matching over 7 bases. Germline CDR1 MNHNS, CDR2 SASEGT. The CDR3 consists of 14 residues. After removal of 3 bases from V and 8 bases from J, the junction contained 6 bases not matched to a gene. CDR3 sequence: CASSEGGGREKLFF. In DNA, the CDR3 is TGTGCCAGCAGTGAGGGAGGGGGCCGGGAAAAACTGTTTTTT.

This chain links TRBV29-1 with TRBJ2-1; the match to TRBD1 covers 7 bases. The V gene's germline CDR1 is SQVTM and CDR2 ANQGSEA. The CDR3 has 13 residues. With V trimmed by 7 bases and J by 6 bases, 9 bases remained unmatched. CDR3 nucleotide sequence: TGCAGCGCCAGGTCGGGACAGATCAATGAGCAGTTCTTC. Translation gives CSARSGQINEQFF.

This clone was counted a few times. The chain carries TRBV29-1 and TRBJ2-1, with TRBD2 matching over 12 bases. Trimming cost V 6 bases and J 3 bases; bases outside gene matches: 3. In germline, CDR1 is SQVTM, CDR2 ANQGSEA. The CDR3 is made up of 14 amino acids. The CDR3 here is CSVRLAGVYNEQFF. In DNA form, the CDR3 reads TGCAGCGTACGACTAGCGGGGGTCTACAATGAGCAGTTCTTC.

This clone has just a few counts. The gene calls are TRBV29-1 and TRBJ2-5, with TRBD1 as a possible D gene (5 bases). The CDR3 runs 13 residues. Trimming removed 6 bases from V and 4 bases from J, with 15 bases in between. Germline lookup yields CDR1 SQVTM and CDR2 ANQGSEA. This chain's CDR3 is CSVGDSPRETQYF. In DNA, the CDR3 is TGCAGCGTGGGCGACAGCCCCCGAGAGACCCAGTACTTC. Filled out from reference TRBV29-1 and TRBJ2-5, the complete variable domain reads SAVISQKPSRDICQRGTSLTIQCQVDSQVTMMFWYRQQPGQSLTLIATANQGSEATYESGFVIDKFPISRPNLTFSTLTVSNMSPEDSSIYLCSVGDSPRETQYFGPGTRLLVL.

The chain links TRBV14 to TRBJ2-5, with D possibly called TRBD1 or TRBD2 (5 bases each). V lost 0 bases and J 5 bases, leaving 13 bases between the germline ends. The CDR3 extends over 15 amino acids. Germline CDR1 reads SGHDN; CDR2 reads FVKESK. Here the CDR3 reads CASSQDEGRVETQYF. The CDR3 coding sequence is TGTGCCAGCAGCCAAGATGAGGGCAGGGTGGAGACCCAGTACTTC.

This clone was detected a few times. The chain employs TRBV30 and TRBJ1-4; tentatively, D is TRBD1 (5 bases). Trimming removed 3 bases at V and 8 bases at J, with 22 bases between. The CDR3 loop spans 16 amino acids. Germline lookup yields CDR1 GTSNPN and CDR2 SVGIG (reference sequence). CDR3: CAWSLAMHRRLEKLFF. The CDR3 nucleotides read TGTGCCTGGAGCCTCGCAATGCACAGGCGGTTAGAAAAACTGTTTTTT.

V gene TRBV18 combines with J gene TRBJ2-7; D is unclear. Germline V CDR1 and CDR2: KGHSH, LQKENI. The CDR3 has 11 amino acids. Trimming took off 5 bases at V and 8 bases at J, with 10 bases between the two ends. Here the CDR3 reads CASSEEDQQYF. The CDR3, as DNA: TGTGCCAGCTCAGAAGAGGACCAGCAGTACTTC.

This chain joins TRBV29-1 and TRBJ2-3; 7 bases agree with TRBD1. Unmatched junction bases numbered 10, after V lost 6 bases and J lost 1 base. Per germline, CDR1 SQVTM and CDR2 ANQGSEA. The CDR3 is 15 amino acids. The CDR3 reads CSVRPHRGRTDTQYF. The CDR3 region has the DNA TGCAGCGTCCGACCTCACAGGGGCCGCACAGATACGCAGTATTTT.

The CDR3 loop is CASSPVGATYEQYF. Written as DNA, the CDR3 is TGCGCCAGCAGCCCGGTCGGAGCTACCTACGAGCAGTACTTC. The rearrangement joins TRBV5-1 to TRBJ2-7; D ambiguous. V was shortened by 4 bases and J by 2 bases, with 13 bases between the two germline ends. CDR1 and CDR2 (germline): SGHRS, YFSETQ. The CDR3 has 14 residues.

CDR3 region: CASSPGTGGNQPQHF. The CDR3 coding sequence is TGTGCCAGCTCACCAGGCACGGGGGGCAATCAGCCCCAGCATTTT. The J gene is TRBJ1-5, the V gene TRBV18; D perhaps matches TRBD1 (5 bases). Germline V gene sequence: CDR1 KGHSH, CDR2 LQKENI. This CDR3 is built from 15 residues. The V and J ends lost 2 bases and 2 bases respectively, with 10 bases between them.

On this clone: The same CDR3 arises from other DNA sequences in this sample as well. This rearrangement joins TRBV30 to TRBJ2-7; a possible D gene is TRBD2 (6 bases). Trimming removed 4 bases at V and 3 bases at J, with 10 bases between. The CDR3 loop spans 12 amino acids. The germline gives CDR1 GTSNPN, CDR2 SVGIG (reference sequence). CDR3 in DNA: TGTGCCTGGAACCCCGGGGGCTACGAGCAGTACTTC. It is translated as CAWNPGGYEQYF.

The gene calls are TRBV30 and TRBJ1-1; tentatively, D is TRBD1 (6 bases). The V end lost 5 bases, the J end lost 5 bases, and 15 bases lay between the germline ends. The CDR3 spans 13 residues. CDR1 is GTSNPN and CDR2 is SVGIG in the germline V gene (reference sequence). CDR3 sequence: CAWEKGGRTEAFF. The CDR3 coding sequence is TGTGCCTGGGAAAAGGGGGGGAGGACTGAAGCTTTCTTT.

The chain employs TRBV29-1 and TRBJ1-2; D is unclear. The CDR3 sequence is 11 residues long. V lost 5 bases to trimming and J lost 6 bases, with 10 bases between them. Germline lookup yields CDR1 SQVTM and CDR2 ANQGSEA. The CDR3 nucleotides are TGCAGCGTTTGGGGAAGGGATGGCTACACCTTC. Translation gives CSVWGRDGYTF.

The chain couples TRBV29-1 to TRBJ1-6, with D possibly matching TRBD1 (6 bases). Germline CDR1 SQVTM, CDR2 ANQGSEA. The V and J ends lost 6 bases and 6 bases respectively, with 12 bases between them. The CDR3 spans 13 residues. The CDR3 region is CSVTQGANSPLHF. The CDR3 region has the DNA TGCAGCGTAACACAGGGCGCTAATTCACCCCTCCACTTT.